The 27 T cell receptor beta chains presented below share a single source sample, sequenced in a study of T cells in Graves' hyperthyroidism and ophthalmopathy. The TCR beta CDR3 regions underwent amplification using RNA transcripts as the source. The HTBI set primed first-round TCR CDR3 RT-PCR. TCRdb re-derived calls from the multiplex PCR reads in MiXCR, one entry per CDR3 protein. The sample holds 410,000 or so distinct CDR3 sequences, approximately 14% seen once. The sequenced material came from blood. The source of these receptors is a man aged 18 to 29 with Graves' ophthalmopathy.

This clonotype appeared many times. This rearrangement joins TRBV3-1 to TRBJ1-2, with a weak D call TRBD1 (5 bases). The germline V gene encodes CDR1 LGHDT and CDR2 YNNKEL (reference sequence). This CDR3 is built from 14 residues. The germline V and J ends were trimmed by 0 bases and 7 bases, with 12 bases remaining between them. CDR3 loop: CASSQDVQGGGYTF. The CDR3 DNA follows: TGTGCCAGCAGCCAAGACGTGCAGGGAGGTGGCTACACCTTC.

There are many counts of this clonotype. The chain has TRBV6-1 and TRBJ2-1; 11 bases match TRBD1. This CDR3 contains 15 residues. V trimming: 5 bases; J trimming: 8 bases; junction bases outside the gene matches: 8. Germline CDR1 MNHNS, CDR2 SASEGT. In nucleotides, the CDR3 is TGTGCCAGCAGTAAAGGACAGGGGGCTCTCGATGAGCAGTTCTTC. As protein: CASSKGQGALDEQFF.

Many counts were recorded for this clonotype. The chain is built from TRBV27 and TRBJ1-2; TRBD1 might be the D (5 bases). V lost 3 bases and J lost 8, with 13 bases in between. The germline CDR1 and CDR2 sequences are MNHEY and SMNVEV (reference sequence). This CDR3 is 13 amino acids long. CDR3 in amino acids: CASSFEGKWGYTF. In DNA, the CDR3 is TGTGCCAGCAGTTTCGAGGGGAAGTGGGGCTACACCTTC.

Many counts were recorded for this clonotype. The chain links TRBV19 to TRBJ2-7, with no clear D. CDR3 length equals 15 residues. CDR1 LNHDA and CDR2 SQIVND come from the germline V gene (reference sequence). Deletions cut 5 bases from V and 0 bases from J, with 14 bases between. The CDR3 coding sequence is TGTGCCAGTAGTGGTGTCTCGGTAGACTCCTACGAGCAGTACTTC. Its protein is CASSGVSVDSYEQYF.

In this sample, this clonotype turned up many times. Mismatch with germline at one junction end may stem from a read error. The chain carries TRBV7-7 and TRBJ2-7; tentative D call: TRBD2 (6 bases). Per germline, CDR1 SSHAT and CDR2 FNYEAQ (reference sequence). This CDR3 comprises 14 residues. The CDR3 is CASSLRLAPYEQYF. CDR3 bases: TGTGCTAGCAGCTTACGCCTAGCGCCCTACGAGCAGTACTTC.

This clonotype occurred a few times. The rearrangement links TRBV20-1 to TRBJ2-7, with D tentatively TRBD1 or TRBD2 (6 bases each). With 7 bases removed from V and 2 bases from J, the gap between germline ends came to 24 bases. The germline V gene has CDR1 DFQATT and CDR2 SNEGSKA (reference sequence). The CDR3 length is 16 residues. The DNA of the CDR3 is TGCAGTGGTAGGGGTTTGTCGGGGGCGAAAGCCTACGAGCAGTACTTC. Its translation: CSGRGLSGAKAYEQYF.

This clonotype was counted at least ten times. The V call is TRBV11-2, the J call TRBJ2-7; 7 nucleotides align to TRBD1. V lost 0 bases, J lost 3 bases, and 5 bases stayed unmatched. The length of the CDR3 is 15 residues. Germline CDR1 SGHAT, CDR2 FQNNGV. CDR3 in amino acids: CASSLETGLIYEQYF. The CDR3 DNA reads TGTGCCAGCAGCTTAGAGACAGGGCTCATCTACGAGCAGTACTTC.

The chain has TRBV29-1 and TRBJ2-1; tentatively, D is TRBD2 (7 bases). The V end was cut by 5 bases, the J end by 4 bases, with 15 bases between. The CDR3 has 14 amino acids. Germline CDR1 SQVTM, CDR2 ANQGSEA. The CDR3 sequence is CSVRGGGRYNEQFF. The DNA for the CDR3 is TGCAGCGTTAGGGGGGGGGGCAGGTACAATGAGCAGTTCTTC.

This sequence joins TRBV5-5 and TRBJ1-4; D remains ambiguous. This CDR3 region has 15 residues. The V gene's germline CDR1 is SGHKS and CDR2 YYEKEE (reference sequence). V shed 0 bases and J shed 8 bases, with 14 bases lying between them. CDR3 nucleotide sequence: TGTGCCAGCAGCTTGGCCGGGCCAGGCAACGAAAAACTGTTTTTT. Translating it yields CASSLAGPGNEKLFF.

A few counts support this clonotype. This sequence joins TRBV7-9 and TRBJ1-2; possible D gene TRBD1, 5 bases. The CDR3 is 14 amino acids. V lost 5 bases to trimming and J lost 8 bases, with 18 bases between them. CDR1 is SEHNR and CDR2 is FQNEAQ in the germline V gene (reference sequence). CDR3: CASSLATALKGYTF. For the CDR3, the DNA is TGTGCCAGCAGCCTCGCGACAGCGCTCAAGGGCTACACCTTC.

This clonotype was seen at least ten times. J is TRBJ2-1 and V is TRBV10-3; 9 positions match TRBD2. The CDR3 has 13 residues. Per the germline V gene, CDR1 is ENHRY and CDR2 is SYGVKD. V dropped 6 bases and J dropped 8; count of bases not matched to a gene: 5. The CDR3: CAIRREGPDEQFF. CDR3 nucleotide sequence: TGTGCCATCAGGCGGGAGGGCCCTGATGAGCAGTTCTTC.

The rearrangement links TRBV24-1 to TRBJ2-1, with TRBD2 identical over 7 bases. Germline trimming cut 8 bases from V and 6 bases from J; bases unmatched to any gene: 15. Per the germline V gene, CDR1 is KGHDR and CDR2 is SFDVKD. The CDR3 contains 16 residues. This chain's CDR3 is CATNYTSDRDSNEQFF. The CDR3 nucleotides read TGTGCCACCAATTATACTAGCGACCGGGATTCCAATGAGCAGTTCTTC.

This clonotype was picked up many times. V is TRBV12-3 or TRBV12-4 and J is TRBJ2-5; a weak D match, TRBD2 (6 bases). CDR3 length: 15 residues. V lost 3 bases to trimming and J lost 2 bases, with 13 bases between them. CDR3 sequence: CASSFGGGGQETQYF. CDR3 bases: TGTGCCAGCAGTTTCGGGGGTGGGGGGCAAGAGACCCAGTACTTC.

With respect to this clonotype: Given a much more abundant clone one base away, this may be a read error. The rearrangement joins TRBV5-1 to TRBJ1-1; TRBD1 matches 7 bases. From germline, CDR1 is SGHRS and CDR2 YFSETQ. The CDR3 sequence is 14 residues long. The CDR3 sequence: CASSPMTGNTEASF. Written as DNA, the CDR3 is TGCGCCAGCAGCCCTATGACAGGGAACACTGAAGCTTCCTTT.

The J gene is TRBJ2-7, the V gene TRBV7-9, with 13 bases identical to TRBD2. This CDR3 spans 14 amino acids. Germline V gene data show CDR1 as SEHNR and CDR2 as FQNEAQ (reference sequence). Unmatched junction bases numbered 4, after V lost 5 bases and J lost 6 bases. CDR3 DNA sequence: TGTGCCAGCAGCCCGGGACTAGCGGGGAGCGAGCAGTACTTC. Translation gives CASSPGLAGSEQYF.

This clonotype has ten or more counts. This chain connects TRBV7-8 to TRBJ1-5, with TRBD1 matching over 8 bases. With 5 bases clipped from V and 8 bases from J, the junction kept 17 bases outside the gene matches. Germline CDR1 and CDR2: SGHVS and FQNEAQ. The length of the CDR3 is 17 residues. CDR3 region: CASSQLGGQAGREPQHF. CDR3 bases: TGTGCCAGCAGCCAACTAGGGGGACAGGCCGGGCGGGAGCCCCAGCATTTT.

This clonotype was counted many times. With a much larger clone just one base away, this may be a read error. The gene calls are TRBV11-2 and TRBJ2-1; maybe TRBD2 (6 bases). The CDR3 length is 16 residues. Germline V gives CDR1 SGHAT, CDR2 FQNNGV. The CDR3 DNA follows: TGTGCCTGCAGCTTAGTTTATAGCGGAGGCTACAATGAGCAGTTCTTC. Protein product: CACSLVYSGGYNEQFF.

CDR3 sequence: CASSLGQGLVLEQYF. CDR3 DNA sequence: TGTGCCAGCAGCTTGGGTCAGGGTTTAGTTCTCGAGCAGTACTTC. V usage is TRBV5-5 and J usage is TRBJ2-7; maybe TRBD1 (5 bases). The CDR3 is 15 amino acids. Germline CDR1 SGHKS, CDR2 YYEKEE (reference sequence). V lost 0 bases and J 6 bases, leaving 16 bases between the germline ends. Complete variable domain (other parts from reference TRBV5-5 and TRBJ2-7): DAGVTQSPTHLIKTRGQQVTLRCSPISGHKSVSWYQQVLGQGPQFIFQYYEKEERGRGNFPDRFSARQFPNYSSELNVNALLLGDSALYLCASSLGQGLVLEQYFGPGTRLTVT.

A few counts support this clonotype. The CDR3 DNA follows: TGTGCCAGCAGGAATCGAGGGGGCCGTACTGAAGCTTTCTTT. This encodes CASRNRGGRTEAFF. The rearrangement links TRBV12-3 or TRBV12-4 to TRBJ1-1; 7 bases match TRBD1. V lost 6 bases, J lost 5 bases, and 9 bases stayed unmatched. The CDR3 sequence is 14 residues long.

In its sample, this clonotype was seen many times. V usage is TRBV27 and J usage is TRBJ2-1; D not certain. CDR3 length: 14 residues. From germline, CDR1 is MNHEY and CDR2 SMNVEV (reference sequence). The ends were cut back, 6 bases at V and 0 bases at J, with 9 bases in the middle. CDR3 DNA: TGTGCCAGCAGCCCCCGAGCCTCCTACAATGAGCAGTTCTTC. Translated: CASSPRASYNEQFF.

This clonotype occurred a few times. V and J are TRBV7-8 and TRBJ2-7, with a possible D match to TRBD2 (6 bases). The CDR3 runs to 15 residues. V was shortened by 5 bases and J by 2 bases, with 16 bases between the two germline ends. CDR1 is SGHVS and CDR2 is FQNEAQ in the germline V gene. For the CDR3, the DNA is TGTGCCAGCAGCCTTCCGGGACTGATTACCTACGAGCAGTACTTC. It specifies CASSLPGLITYEQYF.

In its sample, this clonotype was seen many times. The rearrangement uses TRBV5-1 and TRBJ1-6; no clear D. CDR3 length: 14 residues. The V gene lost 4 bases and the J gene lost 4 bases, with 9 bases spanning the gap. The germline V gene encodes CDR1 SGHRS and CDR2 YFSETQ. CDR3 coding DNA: TGCGCCAGCAGCCTGGACGGATATAATTCACCCCTCCACTTT. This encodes CASSLDGYNSPLHF.

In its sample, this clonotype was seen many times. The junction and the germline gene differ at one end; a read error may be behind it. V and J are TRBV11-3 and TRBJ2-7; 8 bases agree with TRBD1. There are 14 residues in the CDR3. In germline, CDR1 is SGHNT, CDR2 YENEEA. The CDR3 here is CASSLDRGRNEQYF. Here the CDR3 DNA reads TGTGCCAGCAGTTTAGACAGGGGACGGAACGAGCAGTACTTC.

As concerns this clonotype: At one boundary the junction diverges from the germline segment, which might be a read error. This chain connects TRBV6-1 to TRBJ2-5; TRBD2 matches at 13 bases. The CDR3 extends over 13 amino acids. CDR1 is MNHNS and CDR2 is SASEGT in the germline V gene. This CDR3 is CATWTSGSLGPNF. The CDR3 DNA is TGTGCCACCTGGACTAGCGGGAGTTTGGGCCCCAACTTC.

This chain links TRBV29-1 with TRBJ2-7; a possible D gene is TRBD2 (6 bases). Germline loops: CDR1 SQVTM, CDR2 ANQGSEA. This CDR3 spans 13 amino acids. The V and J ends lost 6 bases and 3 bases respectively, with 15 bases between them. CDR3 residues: CSVPGTLSYEQYF. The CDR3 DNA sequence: TGCAGCGTGCCCGGGACTCTGAGCTACGAGCAGTACTTC.

CDR3 bases: TGTGCCAGCAGTTACATGGAGGGTAATGAAAAACTGTTTTTT. Its translation is CASSYMEGNEKLFF. This chain uses TRBV6-5 with TRBJ1-4; D gene ambiguous. The CDR3 contains 14 residues. Deletions cut 2 bases from V and 4 bases from J, with 8 bases between. The germline CDR1 and CDR2 sequences are MNHEY and SVGAGI.

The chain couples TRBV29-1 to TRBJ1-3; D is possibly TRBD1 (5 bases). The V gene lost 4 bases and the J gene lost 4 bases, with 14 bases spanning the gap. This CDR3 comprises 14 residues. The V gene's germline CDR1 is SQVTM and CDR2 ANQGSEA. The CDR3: CSVVLKGKGNTIYF. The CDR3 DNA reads TGCAGCGTTGTTTTAAAGGGGAAGGGAAACACCATATATTTT.